These 25 T cell receptor beta chains originate from one sample sequenced in a study of technical replicates of blood from several donors. Data came from immunoSEQ multiplex PCR; TCRdb stores just in-frame clones and leaves some out. Of tens of thousands of clones in the sample, 95% to 96% were seen once. The specimen was T cells isolated from PBMCs. The receptors come from a human donor in good health.

This clone was found once. The chain recombines TRBV7-6 with TRBJ2-3, with a weak D call TRBD2 (6 bases). From germline, CDR1 is SGHVS and CDR2 FNYEAQ. The CDR3 runs to 14 residues. Trimming took 2 bases from V and 9 from J, leaving 15 bases between them. The CDR3 nucleotides are TGTGCCAGCAGCTTATACGGGACTTCATCAACGCAGTATTTT. This codes for CASSLYGTSSTQYF.

The chain is built from TRBV7-2 and TRBJ2-7; a possible D gene is TRBD2 (5 bases). The germline gives CDR1 SGHTA, CDR2 FQGNSA. The CDR3 covers 15 residues. V lost 1 base and J lost 7, with 17 bases in between. The DNA of the CDR3 is TGTGCCAGCAGCTTAGGCGGACTTCTGACCGAGGAGCAGTACTTC. As protein: CASSLGGLLTEEQYF.

The chain is built from TRBV18 and TRBJ1-1; D might be TRBD1 (6 bases). The CDR3 runs to 18 residues. V lost 0 bases and J 0 bases, leaving 17 bases between the germline ends. CDR1 KGHSH and CDR2 LQKENI come from the germline V gene. The CDR3 nucleotides are TGTGCCAGCTCACCACCTTCTGCTCAGGGGCTCATGAACACTGAAGCTTTCTTT. Translated, it gives CASSPPSAQGLMNTEAFF. The variable domain in full, with the rest retrieved from reference TRBV18 and TRBJ1-1, is NAGVMQNPRHLVRRRGQEARLRCSPMKGHSHVYWYRQLPEEGLKFMVYLQKENIIDESGMPKERFSAEFPKEGPSILRIQQVVRGDSAAYFCASSPPSAQGLMNTEAFFGQGTRLTVV.

The chain is built from TRBV4-1 and TRBJ2-7; D remains unclear. V was shortened by 4 bases and J by 1 base, with 11 bases between the two germline ends. There are 14 residues in the CDR3. In germline, CDR1 is MGHRA, CDR2 YSYEKL. The CDR3 DNA reads as TGCGCCAGCAGCCCTGAGCGCGCATCCTACGAGCAGTACTTC. It is translated as CASSPERASYEQYF.

In its sample, this clone was seen once. The chain links TRBV6-5 to TRBJ1-2; no reliable D call. Trimming took 0 bases from V and 7 from J, leaving 12 bases between them. The CDR3 runs to 14 residues. Germline lookup yields CDR1 MNHEY and CDR2 SVGAGI. CDR3 sequence (DNA): TGTGCCAGCAGTTACTCGTTGGCAGTGGTTGGCTACACCTTC. Amino acids: CASSYSLAVVGYTF.

The rearrangement joins TRBV28 to TRBJ1-2; 8 bases fit TRBD1. Losses at the gene ends were 5 bases for V and 4 bases for J; bases not matched to a gene: 9. The CDR3 is made up of 15 amino acids. Germline values: CDR1 MDHEN, CDR2 SYDVKM. CDR3 region: CASSTRGLFVYGYTF. In DNA, the CDR3 is TGTGCCAGCAGTACCAGGGGGCTCTTCGTCTATGGCTACACCTTC.

The V and J genes are TRBV6-5 and TRBJ2-7; no definite D call. The CDR3 is made up of 16 amino acids. Germline values: CDR1 MNHEY, CDR2 SVGAGI. Trimming removed 0 bases at V and 0 bases at J, with 12 bases between. CDR3 sequence: CASSYSIGQRSYEQYF. DNA of the CDR3: TGTGCCAGCAGTTACTCGATTGGCCAGCGCTCCTACGAGCAGTACTTC.

The chain joins TRBV7-8 to TRBJ1-5; D is perhaps TRBD1 (5 bases). The CDR3 has 16 amino acids. CDR1 is SGHVS and CDR2 is FQNEAQ in the germline V gene. V was trimmed by 0 bases and J by 5 bases, leaving 14 bases between them. The CDR3 region has the DNA TGTGCCAGCAGCTTAGCGGGCACGCAAGGGGATCAGCCCCAGCATTTT. Its translation is CASSLAGTQGDQPQHF.

The chain carries TRBV6-1 and TRBJ2-7, with 9 bases that match TRBD1. The CDR3 length is 15 residues. With 4 bases clipped from V and 6 bases from J, the junction kept 10 bases outside the gene matches. The germline CDR1 and CDR2 sequences are MNHNS and SASEGT. The CDR3 is CASSAYRDRVVEQYF. The CDR3, as DNA: TGTGCCAGCAGTGCCTACCGGGACAGGGTTGTCGAGCAGTACTTC.

The chain has TRBV27 and TRBJ2-3, with D possibly matching TRBD2 (5 bases). CDR3 length equals 15 residues. Trimming removed 5 bases from V and 0 bases from J, with 12 bases in between. Germline V CDR1 and CDR2: MNHEY, SMNVEV (reference sequence). For the CDR3, the DNA is TGTGCCAGCAGTGCTAGCCACCTTAGCACAGATACGCAGTATTTT. This gives the protein CASSASHLSTDTQYF.

The chain links TRBV19 to TRBJ1-4; maybe TRBD1 (6 bases). The CDR3 consists of 14 residues. Germline V gene data show CDR1 as LNHDA and CDR2 as SQIVND (reference sequence). With 3 bases removed from V and 3 bases from J, the gap between germline ends came to 8 bases. CDR3 bases: TGTGCCAGTAGTATGCCAGGGGCTAATGAAAAACTGTTTTTT. It encodes CASSMPGANEKLFF.

This chain joins TRBV7-9 and TRBJ1-1; 10 bases match TRBD1. The CDR3 totals 16 residues. From germline, CDR1 is SEHNR and CDR2 FQNEAQ (reference sequence). V gave up 5 bases and J gave up 3 bases; unmatched junction bases: 9. CDR3 in DNA: TGTGCCAGCAGCCTTGACAGGGGGCAGGGGGACACTGAAGCTTTCTTT. Translation gives CASSLDRGQGDTEAFF.

This clone was seen only once. J is TRBJ1-3 and V is TRBV11-3; D remains ambiguous. CDR3 length: 16 residues. Trimming left V 1 base short and J 2 bases short, with 12 bases between. The germline CDR1 and CDR2 sequences are SGHNT and YENEEA. In DNA form, the CDR3 reads TGTGCCAGCAGCTTAGGGCCCGCGGGGACTGGAAACACCATATATTTT. It codes for CASSLGPAGTGNTIYF.

This chain links TRBV13 with TRBJ2-7; 7 bases map to TRBD2. Germline loops: CDR1 PRHDT, CDR2 FYEKMQ (reference sequence). V lost 7 bases, J lost 1 base, and 4 bases stayed unmatched. The CDR3 covers 13 residues. CDR3 amino acids: CASTGGASYEQYF. As DNA, the CDR3 is TGTGCCAGCACGGGGGGAGCTTCCTACGAGCAGTACTTC. Full variable domain (rest looked up from reference TRBV13 and TRBJ2-7): AAGVIQSPRHLIKEKRETATLKCYPIPRHDTVYWYQQGPGQDPQFLISFYEKMQSDKGSIPDRFSAQQFSDYHSELNMSSLELGDSALYFCASTGGASYEQYFGPGTRLTVT.

The CDR3 DNA follows: TGTGCCAGCAGCCAAGGAGGAGAGACCCAGTACTTC. Protein: CASSQGGETQYF. The chain is built from TRBV4-2 and TRBJ2-5; D call uncertain. The CDR3 runs 12 residues. Trimming left V 1 base short and J 4 bases short, with 4 bases between. Germline CDR1 is LGHNA and CDR2 is YNFKEQ.

J is TRBJ2-7 and V is TRBV5-1; 8 positions match TRBD2. Germline loops: CDR1 SGHRS, CDR2 YFSETQ. The J segment lost 4 bases and the V segment lost 4 bases, leaving 10 bases of the junction unmatched. CDR3 length: 15 amino acids. The CDR3 DNA sequence: TGCGCCAGCAGCGACTCCCCCCCTAGCGGGTACGAGCAGTACTTC. Translated, it gives CASSDSPPSGYEQYF.

The chain joins TRBV10-3 to TRBJ2-2; maybe TRBD2 (6 bases). Trimming stripped 6 bases from V and 4 bases from J, with 15 bases between. Germline values: CDR1 ENHRY, CDR2 SYGVKD. The CDR3 covers 15 residues. The CDR3 DNA sequence: TGTGCCATCAGCTTAGCGGTCCATTCCACCGGGGAGCTGTTTTTT. This codes for CAISLAVHSTGELFF.

This chain joins TRBV30 and TRBJ1-1, with 7 bases aligning to TRBD1. The length of the CDR3 is 12 residues. Germline V gene data show CDR1 as GTSNPN and CDR2 as SVGIG (reference sequence). Trimming removed 8 bases from V and 0 bases from J; junction bases left unmatched: 3. The CDR3 here is CALQGVNTEAFF. CDR3 DNA sequence: TGTGCCCTTCAGGGGGTGAACACTGAAGCTTTCTTT.

This sequence joins TRBV2 and TRBJ2-7, with 10 bases that match TRBD2. The length of the CDR3 is 14 residues. Germline lookup yields CDR1 SNHLY and CDR2 FYNNEI. V shed 6 bases and J 3 bases; nucleotides not matched to a gene: 5. CDR3 residues: CASSLAGDFYEQYF. The CDR3 nucleotides are TGTGCCAGCAGCCTAGCGGGGGATTTCTACGAGCAGTACTTC.

Note on this clone: One end of the junction is discordant with germline, which a read error may explain. The genes are TRBV4-3 and TRBJ2-7; D remains unclear. The CDR3 sequence is 13 residues long. CDR1 and CDR2 (germline): LGHNA, YSLEER. This CDR3 is CASSEEYSYEQYF. CDR3 sequence (DNA): TGCGCCAGCAGCGAAGAGTACTCCTACGAGCAGTACTTC.

This sequence joins TRBV5-1 and TRBJ2-7; D is undetermined. Trimming removed 0 bases from V and 5 bases from J, with 24 bases in between. Germline CDR1 and CDR2: SGHRS and YFSETQ. This CDR3 has 18 residues. The CDR3 reads CASSLGRQFKDPYDEQYF. The DNA of the CDR3 is TGCGCCAGCAGCTTGGGGCGACAATTCAAAGATCCCTACGACGAGCAGTACTTC. The variable domain in full, completed from reference TRBV5-1 and TRBJ2-7, reads KAGVTQTPRYLIKTRGQQVTLSCSPISGHRSVSWYQQTPGQGLQFLFEYFSETQRNKGNFPGRFSGRQFSNSRSEMNVSTLELGDSALYLCASSLGRQFKDPYDEQYFGPGTRLTVT.

V is TRBV27 and J is TRBJ2-5, with TRBD2 matching 9 bases. CDR3 length: 16 residues. The germline gives CDR1 MNHEY, CDR2 SMNVEV (reference sequence). V shed 3 bases and J 4 bases; nucleotides not matched to a gene: 9. Here the CDR3 DNA reads TGTGCCAGCAGTTTGAAAGGGGCTAGCGGGATAGAGACCCAGTACTTC. Encoded protein: CASSLKGASGIETQYF.

The J gene is TRBJ2-3, the V gene TRBV19; possible D gene TRBD1, 6 bases. Germline CDR1 LNHDA, CDR2 SQIVND (reference sequence). Trimming pared 5 bases from V and 2 bases from J, leaving 14 bases between. This CDR3 has 15 residues. CDR3 amino acids: CASSSRDTVTDTQYF. The CDR3 coding sequence is TGTGCCAGTAGTTCTCGGGACACCGTCACAGATACGCAGTATTTT.

The chain is built from TRBV28 and TRBJ2-1, with TRBD2 identical over 8 bases. CDR3 length: 15 amino acids. The junction had 9 bases not matched to a gene; V was cut back by 4 bases and J by 7 bases. Germline CDR1 reads MDHEN; CDR2 reads SYDVKM. The CDR3 DNA follows: TGTGCCAGCAGTTGGTTGGAGCGGGAGATTAATGAGCAGTTCTTC. This codes for CASSWLEREINEQFF.

The chain carries TRBV28 and TRBJ2-7; D uncertain. Germline CDR1 MDHEN, CDR2 SYDVKM. V was pared by 1 base and J by 2 bases, with 12 bases between. The CDR3 length is 15 residues. CDR3 amino acids: CASSLYSGSTYEQYF. The CDR3 DNA is TGTGCCAGCAGTTTATATTCAGGTTCCACCTACGAGCAGTACTTC.